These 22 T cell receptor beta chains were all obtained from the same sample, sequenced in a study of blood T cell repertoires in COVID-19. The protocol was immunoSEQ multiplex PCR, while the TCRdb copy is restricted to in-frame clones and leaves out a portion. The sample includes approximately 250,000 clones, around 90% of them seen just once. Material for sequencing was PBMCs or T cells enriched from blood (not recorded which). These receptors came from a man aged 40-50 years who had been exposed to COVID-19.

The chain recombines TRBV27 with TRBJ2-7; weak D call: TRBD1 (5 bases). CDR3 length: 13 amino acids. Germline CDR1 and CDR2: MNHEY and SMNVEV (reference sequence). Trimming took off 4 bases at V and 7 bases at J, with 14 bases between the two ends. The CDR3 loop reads CASSSQSHREQYF. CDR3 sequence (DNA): TGTGCCAGCAGTTCGCAAAGCCACAGGGAGCAGTACTTC.

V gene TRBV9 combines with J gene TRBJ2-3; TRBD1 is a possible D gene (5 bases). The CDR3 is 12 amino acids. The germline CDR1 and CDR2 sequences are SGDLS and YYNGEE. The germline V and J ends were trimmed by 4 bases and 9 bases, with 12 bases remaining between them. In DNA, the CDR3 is TGTGCCAGCAGCCCCCAAGGGGCCACGCAGTATTTT. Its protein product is CASSPQGATQYF.

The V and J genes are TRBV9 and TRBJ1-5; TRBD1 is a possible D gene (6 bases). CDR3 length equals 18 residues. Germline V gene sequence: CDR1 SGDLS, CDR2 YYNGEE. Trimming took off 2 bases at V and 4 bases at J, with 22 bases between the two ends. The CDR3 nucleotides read TGTGCCAGCAGCGTTGAAACAGGGTGCCCATTCCCAAATCAGCCCCAGCATTTT. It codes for CASSVETGCPFPNQPQHF.

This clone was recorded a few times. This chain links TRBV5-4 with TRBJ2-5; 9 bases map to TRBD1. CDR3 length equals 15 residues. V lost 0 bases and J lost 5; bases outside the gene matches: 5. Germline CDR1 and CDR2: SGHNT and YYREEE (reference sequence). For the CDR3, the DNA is TGTGCCAGCAGCTTGGCTCGGACAGGGGCCGAGACCCAGTACTTC. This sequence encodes CASSLARTGAETQYF. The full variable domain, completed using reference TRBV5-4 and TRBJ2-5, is ETGVTQSPTHLIKTRGQQVTLRCSSQSGHNTVSWYQQALGQGPQFIFQYYREEENGRGNFPPRFSGLQFPNYSSELNVNALELDDSALYLCASSLARTGAETQYFGPGTRLLVL.

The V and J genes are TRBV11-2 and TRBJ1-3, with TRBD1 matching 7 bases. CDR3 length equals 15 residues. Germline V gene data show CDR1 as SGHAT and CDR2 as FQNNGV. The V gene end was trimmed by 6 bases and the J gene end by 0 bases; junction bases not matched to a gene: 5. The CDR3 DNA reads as TGTGCCAGCAGTTCGGGGACAGCCTCTGGAAACACCATATATTTT. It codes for CASSSGTASGNTIYF.

The CDR3 loop reads CASSSRPGATNEKLFF. DNA for the CDR3: TGTGCCAGCAGTTCCAGACCAGGGGCTACTAATGAAAAACTGTTTTTT. This chain links TRBV27 with TRBJ1-4; a possible D gene is TRBD1 (6 bases). CDR3 length equals 16 residues. Between the trimmed V and J ends, which lost 4 bases and 2 bases, there was a span of 14 bases. Germline CDR1 and CDR2: MNHEY and SMNVEV (reference sequence).

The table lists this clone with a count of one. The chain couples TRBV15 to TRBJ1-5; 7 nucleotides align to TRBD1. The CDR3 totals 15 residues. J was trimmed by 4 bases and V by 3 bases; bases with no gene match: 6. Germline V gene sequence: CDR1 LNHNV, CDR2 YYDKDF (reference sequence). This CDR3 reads CATSSYDRENQPQHF. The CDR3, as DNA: TGTGCCACCAGCAGCTATGACAGGGAGAATCAGCCCCAGCATTTT.

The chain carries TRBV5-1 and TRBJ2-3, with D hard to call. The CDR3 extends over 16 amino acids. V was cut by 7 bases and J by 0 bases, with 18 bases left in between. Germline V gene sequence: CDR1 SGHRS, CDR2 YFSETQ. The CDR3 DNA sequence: TGCGCCAGCTGTCTGTCCTCGCGATCTAGCACAGATACGCAGTATTTT. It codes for CASCLSSRSSTDTQYF.

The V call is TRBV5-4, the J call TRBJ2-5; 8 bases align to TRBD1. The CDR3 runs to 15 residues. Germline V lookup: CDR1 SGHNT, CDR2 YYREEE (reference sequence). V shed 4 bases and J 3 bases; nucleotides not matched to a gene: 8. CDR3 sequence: CASSGGTGVEETQYF. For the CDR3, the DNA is TGTGCCAGCAGCGGAGGGACAGGAGTAGAAGAGACCCAGTACTTC. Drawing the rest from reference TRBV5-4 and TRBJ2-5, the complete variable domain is ETGVTQSPTHLIKTRGQQVTLRCSSQSGHNTVSWYQQALGQGPQFIFQYYREEENGRGNFPPRFSGLQFPNYSSELNVNALELDDSALYLCASSGGTGVEETQYFGPGTRLLVL.

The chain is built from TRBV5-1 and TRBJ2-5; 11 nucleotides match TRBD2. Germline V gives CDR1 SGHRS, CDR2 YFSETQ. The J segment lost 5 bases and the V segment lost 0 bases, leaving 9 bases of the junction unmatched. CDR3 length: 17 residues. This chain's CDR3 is CASSLASASGRSETQYF. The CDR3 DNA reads TGCGCCAGCAGCTTGGCCTCTGCTAGCGGGAGGTCGGAGACCCAGTACTTC.

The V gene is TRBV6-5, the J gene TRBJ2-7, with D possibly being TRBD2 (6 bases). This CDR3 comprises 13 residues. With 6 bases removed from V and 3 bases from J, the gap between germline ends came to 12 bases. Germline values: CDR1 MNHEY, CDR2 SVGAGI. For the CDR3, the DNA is TGTGCCAGCAGCCGGGAGAAGGGCTACGAGCAGTACTTC. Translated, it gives CASSREKGYEQYF.

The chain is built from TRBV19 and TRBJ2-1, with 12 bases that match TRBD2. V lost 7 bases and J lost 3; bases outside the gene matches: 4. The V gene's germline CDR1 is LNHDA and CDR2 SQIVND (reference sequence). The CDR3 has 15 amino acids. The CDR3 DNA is TGTGCCAGTATGGTGACTAGCGGGGGCTACAATGAGCAGTTCTTC. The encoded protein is CASMVTSGGYNEQFF.

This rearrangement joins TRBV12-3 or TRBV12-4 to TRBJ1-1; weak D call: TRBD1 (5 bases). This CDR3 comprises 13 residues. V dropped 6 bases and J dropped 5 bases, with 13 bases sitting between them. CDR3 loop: CASRDEGRTEAFF. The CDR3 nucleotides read TGTGCCAGCAGAGACGAGGGGAGGACTGAAGCTTTCTTT.

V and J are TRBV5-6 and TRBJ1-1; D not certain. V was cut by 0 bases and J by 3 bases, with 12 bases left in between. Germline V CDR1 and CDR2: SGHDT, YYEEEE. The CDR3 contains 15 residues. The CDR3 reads CASSLDRVEHTEAFF. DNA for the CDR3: TGTGCCAGCAGCTTGGATCGTGTGGAGCACACTGAAGCTTTCTTT.

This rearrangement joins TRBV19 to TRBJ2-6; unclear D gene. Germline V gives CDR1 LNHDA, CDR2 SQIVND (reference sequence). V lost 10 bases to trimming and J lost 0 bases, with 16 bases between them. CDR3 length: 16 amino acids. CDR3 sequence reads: CATTNSPRSGANVLTF. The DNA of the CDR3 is TGTGCCACCACCAACTCACCTCGCTCTGGGGCCAACGTCCTGACTTTC. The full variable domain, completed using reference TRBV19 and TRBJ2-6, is DGGITQSPKYLFRKEGQNVTLSCEQNLNHDAMYWYRQDPGQGLRLIYYSQIVNDFQKGDIAEGYSVSREKKESFPLTVTSAQKNPTAFYLCATTNSPRSGANVLTFGAGSRLTVL.

CDR3 loop: CASSSGTGGSSEQFF. CDR3 DNA: TGTGCCAGCAGCTCGGGGACAGGGGGATCTAGCGAGCAGTTCTTC. This chain joins TRBV11-3 and TRBJ2-1, with TRBD1 matching over 11 bases. The length of the CDR3 is 15 residues. J was trimmed by 10 bases and V by 4 bases; bases with no gene match: 9. Germline-derived CDR1 and CDR2 are SGHNT and YENEEA.

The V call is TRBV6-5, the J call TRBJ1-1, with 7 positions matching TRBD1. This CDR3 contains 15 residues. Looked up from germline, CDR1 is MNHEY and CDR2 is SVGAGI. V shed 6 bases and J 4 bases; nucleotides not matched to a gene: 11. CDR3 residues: CASSSGQAGTTEAFF. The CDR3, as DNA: TGTGCCAGCAGCTCCGGACAGGCTGGAACCACTGAAGCTTTCTTT.

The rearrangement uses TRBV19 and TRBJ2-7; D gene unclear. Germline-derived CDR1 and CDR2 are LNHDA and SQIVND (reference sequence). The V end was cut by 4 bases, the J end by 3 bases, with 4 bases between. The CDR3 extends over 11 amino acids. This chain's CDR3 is CASSNYYEQYF. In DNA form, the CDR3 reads TGTGCCAGTAGTAACTACTACGAGCAGTACTTC.

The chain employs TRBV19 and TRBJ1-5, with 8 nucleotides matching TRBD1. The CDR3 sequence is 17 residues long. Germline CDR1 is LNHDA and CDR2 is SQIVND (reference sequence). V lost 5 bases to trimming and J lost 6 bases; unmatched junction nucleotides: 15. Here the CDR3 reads CASSVRQGRSRGQPQHF. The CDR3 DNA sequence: TGTGCCAGTAGTGTCCGACAGGGGAGAAGTCGAGGTCAGCCCCAGCATTTT.

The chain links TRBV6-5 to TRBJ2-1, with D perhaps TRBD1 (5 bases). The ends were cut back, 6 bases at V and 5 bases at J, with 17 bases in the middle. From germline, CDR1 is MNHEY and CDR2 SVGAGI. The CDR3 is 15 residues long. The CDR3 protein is CASRLDSLVNNEQFF. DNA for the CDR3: TGTGCCAGCAGATTAGACAGTCTGGTTAACAATGAGCAGTTCTTC.

The CDR3 spells CASTRPGGLYGYTF. CDR3 DNA sequence: TGTGCCAGCACCCGGCCAGGGGGATTGTATGGCTACACCTTC. The rearrangement uses TRBV27 and TRBJ1-2; 7 bases align to TRBD1. Per germline, CDR1 MNHEY and CDR2 SMNVEV (reference sequence). Germline trimming cut 7 bases from V and 5 bases from J; bases unmatched to any gene: 10. The CDR3 loop spans 14 amino acids.

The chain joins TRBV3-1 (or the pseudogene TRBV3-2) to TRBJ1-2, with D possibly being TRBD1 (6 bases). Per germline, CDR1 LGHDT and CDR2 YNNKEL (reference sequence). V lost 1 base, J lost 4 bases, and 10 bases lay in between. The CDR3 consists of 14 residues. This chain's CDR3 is CASSQATGIYGYTF. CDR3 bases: TGTGCCAGCAGCCAAGCCACAGGGATCTATGGCTACACCTTC.